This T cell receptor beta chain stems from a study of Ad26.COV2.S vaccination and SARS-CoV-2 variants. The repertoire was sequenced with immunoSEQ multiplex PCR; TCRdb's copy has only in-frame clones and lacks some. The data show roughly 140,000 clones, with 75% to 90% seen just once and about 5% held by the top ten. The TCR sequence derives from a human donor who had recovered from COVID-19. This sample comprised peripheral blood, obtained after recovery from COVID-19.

CDR3 coding DNA: TGTGCCAGCAGCTTAGCTGCGAACAGACCGAACACTGAAGCTTTCTTT. Its translation: CASSLAANRPNTEAFF. The rearrangement joins TRBV7-2 to TRBJ1-1; D not certain. CDR3 size: 16 residues. Trimming cost V 0 bases and J 1 base, with 12 bases left between them. Germline loops: CDR1 SGHTA, CDR2 FQGNSA.